The 28 T cell receptor beta chains listed next were all sequenced from one sample in a study of cytomegalovirus exposure and HLA in healthy donors. Primers: 60 Vbeta forward and 13 Jbeta reverse. Assay: immunoSEQ multiplex PCR; the TCRdb copy retains only in-frame clones and omits some. The sample gives a few hundred thousand clones, 65% to 80% of which show up once; 0.22% is in the top ten. The material sequenced was PBMCs. Receptors originate from a girl under 10 years old in good health and CMV-seronegative.

The chain joins TRBV4-2 to TRBJ2-7; 13 bases match TRBD2. V was clipped by 1 base and J by 6 bases; unmatched bases: 9. This CDR3 is built from 17 residues. The V gene's germline CDR1 is LGHNA and CDR2 YNFKEQ. The CDR3 loop is CASSQAQTSGGPPEQYF. DNA for the CDR3: TGTGCCAGCAGCCAAGCCCAGACTAGCGGGGGGCCGCCCGAGCAGTACTTC.

The V call is TRBV5-6, the J call TRBJ2-1, with TRBD2 matching 7 bases. This CDR3 comprises 14 residues. The V and J ends lost 0 bases and 4 bases, in that order; junction bases with no gene match: 1. CDR1 SGHDT and CDR2 YYEEEE come from the germline V gene. The CDR3 loop reads CASSLGTRYNEQFF. In DNA, the CDR3 is TGTGCCAGCAGCTTGGGGACTAGATACAATGAGCAGTTCTTC.

This chain links TRBV2 with TRBJ2-7, with TRBD1 identical over 9 bases. The CDR3 has 12 residues. The germline gives CDR1 SNHLY, CDR2 FYNNEI. The V and J ends lost 8 bases and 3 bases, in that order; junction bases with no gene match: 2. CDR3 DNA sequence: TGTGCCAGCGGGACAGGGATCTACGAGCAGTACTTC. This gives the protein CASGTGIYEQYF.

This rearrangement joins TRBV6-1 to TRBJ1-1; no reliable D call. The V gene lost 4 bases and the J gene lost 0 bases, with 15 bases spanning the gap. The V gene's germline CDR1 is MNHNS and CDR2 SASEGT. There are 16 residues in the CDR3. Here the CDR3 DNA reads TGTGCCAGCAGTGCGGACTCGAAACACTTGAACACTGAAGCTTTCTTT. This encodes CASSADSKHLNTEAFF.

The J gene is TRBJ2-3, the V gene TRBV5-1, with TRBD2 identical over 10 bases. The CDR3 extends over 16 amino acids. Germline V lookup: CDR1 SGHRS, CDR2 YFSETQ. V was clipped by 1 base and J by 3 bases; unmatched bases: 5. This chain's CDR3 is CASSLRSGGVTDTQYF. CDR3 DNA: TGCGCCAGCAGCTTGAGAAGCGGGGGGGTTACAGATACGCAGTATTTT.

In its sample, this clone was seen a few times. As DNA, the CDR3 is TGTGCCAGCAGCAACAGACAGGGTGCGGACGAGCAGTACTTC. This sequence encodes CASSNRQGADEQYF. The V call is TRBV5-4, the J call TRBJ2-7; 7 nucleotides align to TRBD1. The CDR3 contains 14 residues. Germline CDR1 and CDR2: SGHNT and YYREEE (reference sequence). J was trimmed by 5 bases and V by 4 bases; bases with no gene match: 9. The full variable domain, in which reference TRBV5-4 and TRBJ2-7 provide the parts outside the CDR3, is ETGVTQSPTHLIKTRGQQVTLRCSSQSGHNTVSWYQQALGQGPQFIFQYYREEENGRGNFPPRFSGLQFPNYSSELNVNALELDDSALYLCASSNRQGADEQYFGPGTRLTVT.

The rearrangement links TRBV5-4 to TRBJ2-3; D might be TRBD2 (6 bases). The ends were cut back, 2 bases at V and 1 base at J, with 14 bases in the middle. Germline CDR1 reads SGHNT; CDR2 reads YYREEE (reference sequence). This CDR3 is 16 amino acids long. CDR3 DNA: TGTGCCAGCAGCTTTGGAGGGGAGGTGGGCACAGATACGCAGTATTTT. Its protein is CASSFGGEVGTDTQYF.

This clone was observed a single time. The CDR3 loop is CASGTASMNTEAFF. The CDR3 region has the DNA TGTGCCAGCGGGACAGCCTCAATGAACACTGAAGCTTTCTTT. The chain joins TRBV6-1 to TRBJ1-1; 7 bases match TRBD1. The V and J ends lost 8 bases and 0 bases, in that order; junction bases with no gene match: 6. The CDR3 totals 14 residues. Germline lookup yields CDR1 MNHNS and CDR2 SASEGT.

This chain connects TRBV19 to TRBJ1-5; TRBD1 might be the D (5 bases). V was clipped by 5 bases and J by 0 bases, with 11 bases between them. Germline CDR1 reads LNHDA; CDR2 reads SQIVND (reference sequence). This CDR3 has 15 amino acids. The CDR3 bases are TGTGCCAGTAGTCCCACAGGATATAGCAATCAGCCCCAGCATTTT. Its translation is CASSPTGYSNQPQHF.

This clone has a handful of counts. The chain has TRBV29-1 and TRBJ2-7; D is uncertain. V lost 4 bases to trimming and J lost 3 bases, with 13 bases between them. From germline, CDR1 is SQVTM and CDR2 ANQGSEA. CDR3 length: 13 amino acids. CDR3 bases: TGCAGCGTTGCGAGTAGCCCACACTACGAGCAGTACTTC. Translated: CSVASSPHYEQYF.

The V call is TRBV9, the J call TRBJ1-2, with no clear D. CDR1 is SGDLS and CDR2 is YYNGEE in the germline V gene. Trimming shortened V by 2 bases and J by 2 bases, and 13 bases separated the two germline ends. The CDR3 spans 15 residues. Here the CDR3 reads CASSVLSGMNYGYTF. DNA of the CDR3: TGTGCCAGCAGCGTCCTCTCCGGGATGAACTATGGCTACACCTTC. The full variable domain, in which reference TRBV9 and TRBJ1-2 provide the parts outside the CDR3, is DSGVTQTPKHLITATGQRVTLRCSPRSGDLSVYWYQQSLDQGLQFLIQYYNGEERAKGNILERFSAQQFPDLHSELNLSSLELGDSALYFCASSVLSGMNYGYTFGSGTRLTVV.

The chain combines TRBV14 with TRBJ1-1; 8 nucleotides match TRBD1. Germline CDR1 and CDR2: SGHDN and FVKESK. Unmatched junction bases numbered 8, after V lost 4 bases and J lost 4 bases. The CDR3 extends over 15 amino acids. The CDR3 reads CASSRQGQSGTEAFF. CDR3 nucleotide sequence: TGTGCCAGCAGCCGACAGGGGCAATCGGGCACTGAAGCTTTCTTT. The entire variable domain, with the rest obtained from reference TRBV14 and TRBJ1-1, is as follows: EAGVTQFPSHSVIEKGQTVTLRCDPISGHDNLYWYRRVMGKEIKFLLHFVKESKQDESGMPNNRFLAERTGGTYSTLKVQPAELEDSGVYFCASSRQGQSGTEAFFGQGTRLTVV.

The rearrangement uses TRBV7-2 and TRBJ2-3; 8 bases fit TRBD1. Germline V lookup: CDR1 SGHTA, CDR2 FQGNSA. CDR3 length: 18 residues. The V gene end was trimmed by 3 bases and the J gene end by 3 bases; junction bases not matched to a gene: 14. This chain's CDR3 is CASSFSALGQGRTDTQYF. DNA of the CDR3: TGTGCCAGCAGCTTCAGTGCTTTAGGACAGGGAAGGACAGATACGCAGTATTTT.

The gene calls are TRBV7-2 and TRBJ2-1; weak D call: TRBD2 (6 bases). V shed 8 bases and J shed 2 bases, with 13 bases lying between them. Germline CDR1 and CDR2: SGHTA and FQGNSA. This CDR3 region has 14 residues. CDR3 sequence: CASLRDLAYNEQFF. CDR3 nucleotide sequence: TGTGCCAGCCTAAGGGACTTAGCCTACAATGAGCAGTTCTTC.

V and J are TRBV5-6 and TRBJ2-2, with a weak D call TRBD1 (5 bases). The CDR3 contains 13 residues. V shed 0 bases and J shed 5 bases, with 5 bases lying between them. Germline assignment: CDR1 SGHDT and CDR2 YYEEEE. The CDR3 sequence: CASSLAGTGELFF. As DNA, the CDR3 is TGTGCCAGCAGCTTGGCAGGGACCGGGGAGCTGTTTTTT. Filled out from reference TRBV5-6 and TRBJ2-2, the complete variable domain reads DAGVTQSPTHLIKTRGQQVTLRCSPKSGHDTVSWYQQALGQGPQFIFQYYEEEERQRGNFPDRFSGHQFPNYSSELNVNALLLGDSALYLCASSLAGTGELFFGEGSRLTVL.

This clone was seen once. The rearrangement joins TRBV29-1 to TRBJ2-1, with D perhaps matching TRBD2 (5 bases). V was shortened by 1 base and J by 4 bases, with 14 bases between the two germline ends. Per the germline V gene, CDR1 is SQVTM and CDR2 is ANQGSEA. The CDR3 consists of 15 residues. CDR3 amino acids: CSVEGTSRPYNEQFF. DNA for the CDR3: TGCAGCGTTGAAGGGACTTCACGACCTTACAATGAGCAGTTCTTC.

This CDR3 is CASSEGRNTGELFF. The CDR3 DNA reads TGTGCCAGCAGTGAAGGGAGGAACACCGGGGAGCTGTTTTTT. The chain links TRBV2 to TRBJ2-2; no reliable D call. The CDR3 sequence is 14 residues long. CDR1 and CDR2 (germline): SNHLY, FYNNEI. Trimming left V 1 base short and J 1 base short, with 4 bases between.

This clone was recorded only once. V is TRBV5-1 and J is TRBJ1-2; D not resolved. Trimming shortened V by 0 bases and J by 5 bases, and 8 bases separated the two germline ends. This CDR3 is 13 amino acids long. Germline V lookup: CDR1 SGHRS, CDR2 YFSETQ. CDR3 sequence: CASSLDAGYGYTF. The CDR3 nucleotides are TGCGCCAGCAGCTTGGATGCAGGATATGGCTACACCTTC.

The V and J genes are TRBV4-1 and TRBJ2-7; weak D call: TRBD1 (5 bases). V was trimmed by 5 bases and J by 2 bases, leaving 13 bases between them. Germline V gene sequence: CDR1 MGHRA, CDR2 YSYEKL. This CDR3 region has 14 residues. CDR3 DNA: TGCGCCAGCAGCGAAAGGGTAGGGGCCTACGAGCAGTACTTC. Protein product: CASSERVGAYEQYF.

In nucleotides, the CDR3 is TGTGCCAGCTCCATCCACCTAGCGGGAAACGAGCAGTACTTC. It codes for CASSIHLAGNEQYF. The rearrangement links TRBV6-1 to TRBJ2-7; 9 bases match TRBD2. CDR3 length: 14 residues. Trimming removed 8 bases from V and 5 bases from J; junction bases left unmatched: 10. Per the germline V gene, CDR1 is MNHNS and CDR2 is SASEGT.

The chain recombines TRBV7-2 with TRBJ1-1; D unclear. Trimming pared 1 base from V and 1 base from J, leaving 10 bases between. This CDR3 is built from 15 residues. The germline V gene encodes CDR1 SGHTA and CDR2 FQGNSA. The DNA for the CDR3 is TGTGCCAGCAGCTTAGAAGCGAACTGGAACACTGAAGCTTTCTTT. It encodes CASSLEANWNTEAFF.

The chain has TRBV7-6 and TRBJ1-1; TRBD1 is a possible D gene (5 bases). CDR3 length equals 12 residues. Per the germline V gene, CDR1 is SGHVS and CDR2 is FNYEAQ. V lost 4 bases and J lost 5, with 8 bases in between. The CDR3 is CASSWGVTEAFF. In nucleotides, the CDR3 is TGTGCCAGCAGCTGGGGGGTTACTGAAGCTTTCTTT. The complete variable domain, with remaining parts taken from reference TRBV7-6 and TRBJ1-1, reads GAGVSQSPRYKVTKRGQDVALRCDPISGHVSLYWYRQALGQGPEFLTYFNYEAQQDKSGLPNDRFSAERPEGSISTLTIQRTEQRDSAMYRCASSWGVTEAFFGQGTRLTVV.

The chain joins TRBV19 to TRBJ1-1; the D gene is possibly TRBD1 (5 bases). Between the trimmed V and J ends, which lost 6 bases and 5 bases, there was a span of 16 bases. There are 14 residues in the CDR3. Germline V gene lookup returns CDR1 LNHDA and CDR2 SQIVND (reference sequence). The DNA for the CDR3 is TGTGCCAGTAGCCCCACAGGTGGAAAAACTGAAGCTTTCTTT. This encodes CASSPTGGKTEAFF.

The V call is TRBV5-4, the J call TRBJ2-1, with 10 bases matching TRBD1. This CDR3 comprises 15 residues. Germline values: CDR1 SGHNT, CDR2 YYREEE (reference sequence). J gave up 2 bases and V 2 bases, and 1 base lay outside the gene matches. DNA of the CDR3: TGTGCCAGCAGCTTAGGGACAGGGGCCTACAATGAGCAGTTCTTC. It specifies CASSLGTGAYNEQFF.

The chain is built from TRBV7-2 and TRBJ2-1; D is possibly TRBD1 (6 bases). The CDR3 has 12 residues. Trimming took 3 bases from V and 15 from J, leaving 15 bases between them. CDR1 is SGHTA and CDR2 is FQGNSA in the germline V gene. CDR3 amino acids: CASSFTGFGTFF. As DNA, the CDR3 is TGTGCCAGCAGCTTTACAGGGTTTGGGACGTTCTTC.

V usage is TRBV9 and J usage is TRBJ2-7; 8 nucleotides agree with TRBD2. The length of the CDR3 is 16 residues. V shed 1 base and J 2 bases; nucleotides not matched to a gene: 8. The germline CDR1 and CDR2 sequences are SGDLS and YYNGEE. CDR3 residues: CASSVSGLGAAYEQYF. The CDR3 DNA reads as TGTGCCAGCAGCGTATCGGGACTAGGAGCCGCCTACGAGCAGTACTTC.

The J gene is TRBJ1-5, the V gene TRBV19; 8 bases line up with TRBD1. The length of the CDR3 is 15 residues. CDR1 is LNHDA, CDR2 SQIVND, per germline (reference sequence). The trim removed 8 bases at V and 9 bases at J, leaving 15 bases unmatched. CDR3 sequence (DNA): TGTGCCAGTTCACTGCAAGGACAGGGCATCATGCCCCAGCATTTT. Translated: CASSLQGQGIMPQHF.

This clone was seen only a few times. V and J are TRBV7-9 and TRBJ2-4; perhaps TRBD2 as D (6 bases). V lost 4 bases and J 6 bases, leaving 7 bases between the germline ends. This CDR3 spans 12 amino acids. Germline V gene lookup returns CDR1 SEHNR and CDR2 FQNEAQ (reference sequence). CDR3 in DNA: TGTGCCAGCAGCTGGGGGGTAAACATTCAGTACTTC. This translates into CASSWGVNIQYF.